This T cell receptor (beta chain) emerged from a study of response to subunit inactivated influenza vaccine. Study-wide results and caveats: Authors proposed each seasonal influenza vaccination draws in few new T cells.

There are 15 residues in the CDR3. V lost 3 bases and J lost 5, with 16 bases in between. TCRdb re-derived calls from the RT-PCR reads in MiXCR, one entry per CDR3 protein. The profile shows 700,000 to 800,000 distinct CDR3 sequences, 15% to 20% of them singletons. This clonotype was seen at least ten times. Its antigen is as yet unknown. This chain connects TRBV12-3 or TRBV12-4 to TRBJ2-5; D uncertain. The sequence was collected from a man aged 50-59 years who received an inactivated influenza vaccine. Material: PBMCs from blood, obtained roughly 5 days after vaccination. The CDR3 reads CASSFGGALRETQYF. DNA for the CDR3: TGTGCCAGCAGTTTCGGCGGAGCCTTGCGGGAGACCCAGTACTTC.